The following is a T cell receptor (beta chain) sequence with its context. Its specificity is unknown. The sample originates from a study of OX40 agonist ivuxolimab in advanced cancers. Across the whole study: Patients enrolled in dose escalation were diagnosed with hepatocellular carcinoma, melanoma, renal cell or head and neck cancer.

Study-wide points: Undetermined was the antigen specificity of the expanded peripheral T cells. Individuals who were partial responders at 0.1-3.0 mg/kg had clonal expansion that ranked among the lowest.

Clones were sequenced by immunoSEQ multiplex PCR, and TCRdb holds only the in-frame ones, with some missing. The profile covers roughly 86,000 clones, with approximately 90% appearing a single time and 6.5% to 9% taken by the ten largest. The CDR3 extends over 15 amino acids. Per the germline V gene, CDR1 is SGHNT and CDR2 is YENEEA. The germline V and J ends were trimmed by 8 bases and 1 base, with 18 bases remaining between them. Drawing of blood for sampling happened at baseline, at cycle 4 day 1, and at cycle 7 day 1. Sequenced here: CD4+ or CD8+ T cells sorted from blood, sampled in a trial of the OX40 agonist ivuxolimab. This clonotype originated in an adult with an advanced solid tumor such as melanoma, head and neck, liver or kidney cancer. The J gene is TRBJ2-7, the V gene TRBV11-3; D might be TRBD1 or TRBD2, each matching 6 bases. The CDR3 DNA reads TGTGCCAGCTCCCCGGGAGAGGGGGAATCCTACGAGCAGTACTTC. This encodes CASSPGEGESYEQYF.